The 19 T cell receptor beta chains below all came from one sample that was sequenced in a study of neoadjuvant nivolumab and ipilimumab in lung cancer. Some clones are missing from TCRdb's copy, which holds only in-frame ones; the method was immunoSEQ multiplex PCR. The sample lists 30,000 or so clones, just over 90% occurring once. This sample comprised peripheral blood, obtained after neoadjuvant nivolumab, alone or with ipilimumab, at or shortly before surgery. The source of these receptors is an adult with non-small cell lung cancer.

The CDR3 loop reads CASRSSRGDYGYTF. The CDR3 bases are TGCGCCAGCAGGTCTTCGCGAGGAGACTATGGCTACACCTTC. The V and J genes are TRBV5-1 and TRBJ1-2; D is uncertain. Trimming pared 5 bases from V and 3 bases from J, leaving 14 bases between. There are 14 residues in the CDR3. Germline loops: CDR1 SGHRS, CDR2 YFSETQ.

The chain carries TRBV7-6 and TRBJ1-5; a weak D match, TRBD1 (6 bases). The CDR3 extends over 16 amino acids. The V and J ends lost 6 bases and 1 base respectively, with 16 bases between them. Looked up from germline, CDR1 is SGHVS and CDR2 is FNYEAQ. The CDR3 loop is CASSLGGSKSNQPQHF. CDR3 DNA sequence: TGTGCCAGCAGTCTAGGGGGGTCAAAGAGCAATCAGCCCCAGCATTTT.

In DNA form, the CDR3 reads TGTGCCAGCAATCGCTTCGAAGAGACCCAGTACTTC. As protein: CASNRFEETQYF. The chain employs TRBV2 and TRBJ2-5; D gene uncertain. The CDR3 covers 12 residues. Germline assignment: CDR1 SNHLY and CDR2 FYNNEI. V lost 7 bases and J 3 bases, leaving 9 bases between the germline ends.

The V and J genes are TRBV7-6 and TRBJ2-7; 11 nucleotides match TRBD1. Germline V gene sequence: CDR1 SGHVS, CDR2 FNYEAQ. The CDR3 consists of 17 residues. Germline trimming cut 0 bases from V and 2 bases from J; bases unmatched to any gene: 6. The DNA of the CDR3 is TGTGCCAGCAGCTTAGCGTCCCCGGGACAGGGGGCCTACGAGCAGTACTTC. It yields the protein CASSLASPGQGAYEQYF.

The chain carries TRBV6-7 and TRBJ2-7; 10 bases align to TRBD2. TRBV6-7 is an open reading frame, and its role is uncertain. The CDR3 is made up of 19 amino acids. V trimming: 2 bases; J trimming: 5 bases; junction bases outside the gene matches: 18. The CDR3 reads CASSYVCSNSGGAEDEQYF. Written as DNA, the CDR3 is TGTGCCAGCAGTTACGTATGCAGTAACAGCGGGGGGGCAGAGGACGAGCAGTACTTC.

The CDR3 sequence: CASSSLGADTGELFF. In DNA form, the CDR3 reads TGCGCCAGCAGCTCCCTGGGTGCCGACACCGGGGAGCTGTTTTTT. The rearrangement uses TRBV5-1 and TRBJ2-2; D remains unclear. Trimming took 3 bases from V and 3 from J, leaving 12 bases between them. CDR3 length: 15 residues. Germline values: CDR1 SGHRS, CDR2 YFSETQ. The full variable domain, rest sourced from reference TRBV5-1 and TRBJ2-2, is KAGVTQTPRYLIKTRGQQVTLSCSPISGHRSVSWYQQTPGQGLQFLFEYFSETQRNKGNFPGRFSGRQFSNSRSEMNVSTLELGDSALYLCASSSLGADTGELFFGEGSRLTVL.

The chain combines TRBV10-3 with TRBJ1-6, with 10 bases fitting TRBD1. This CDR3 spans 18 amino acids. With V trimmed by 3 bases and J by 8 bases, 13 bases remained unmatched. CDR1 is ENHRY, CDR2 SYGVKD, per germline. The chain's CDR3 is CAISERGWGQGLHSPLHF. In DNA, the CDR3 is TGTGCCATCAGTGAACGAGGGTGGGGACAGGGGTTGCATTCACCCCTCCACTTT.

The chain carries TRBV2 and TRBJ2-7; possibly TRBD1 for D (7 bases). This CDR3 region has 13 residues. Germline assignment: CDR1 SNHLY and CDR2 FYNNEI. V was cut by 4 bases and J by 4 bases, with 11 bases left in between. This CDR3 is CASSGQGGYEQYF. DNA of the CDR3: TGTGCCAGCAGTGGGCAGGGGGGTTACGAGCAGTACTTC.

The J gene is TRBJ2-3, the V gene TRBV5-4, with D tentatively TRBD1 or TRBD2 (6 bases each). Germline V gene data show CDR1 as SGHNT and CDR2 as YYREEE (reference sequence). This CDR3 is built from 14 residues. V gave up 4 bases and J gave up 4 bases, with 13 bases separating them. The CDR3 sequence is CASSKQGGADTQYF. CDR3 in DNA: TGTGCCAGCAGCAAACAGGGAGGCGCAGATACGCAGTATTTT.

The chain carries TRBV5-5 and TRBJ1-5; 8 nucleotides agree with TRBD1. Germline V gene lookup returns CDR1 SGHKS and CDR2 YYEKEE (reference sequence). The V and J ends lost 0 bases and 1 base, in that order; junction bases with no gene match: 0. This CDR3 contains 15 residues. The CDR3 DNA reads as TGTGCCAGCAGCTTGGCAGGGGGCAGCAATCAGCCCCAGCATTTT. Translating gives CASSLAGGSNQPQHF.

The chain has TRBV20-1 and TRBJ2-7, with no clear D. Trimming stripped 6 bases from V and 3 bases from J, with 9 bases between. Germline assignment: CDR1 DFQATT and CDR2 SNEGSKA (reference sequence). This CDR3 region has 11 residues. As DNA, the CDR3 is TGCAGTGCAAGGGCCTACTACGAGCAGTACTTC. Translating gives CSARAYYEQYF.

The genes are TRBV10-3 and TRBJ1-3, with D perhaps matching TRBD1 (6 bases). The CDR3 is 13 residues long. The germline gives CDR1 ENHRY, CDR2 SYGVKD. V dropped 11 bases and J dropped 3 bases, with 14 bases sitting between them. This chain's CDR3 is CAAQTGYGNTIYF. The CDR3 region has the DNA TGTGCCGCCCAGACAGGTTATGGAAACACCATATATTTT.

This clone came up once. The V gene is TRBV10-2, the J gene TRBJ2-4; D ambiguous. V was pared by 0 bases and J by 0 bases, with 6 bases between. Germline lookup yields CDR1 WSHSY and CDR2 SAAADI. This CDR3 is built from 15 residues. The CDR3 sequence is CASSESKLAKNIQYF. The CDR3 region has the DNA TGCGCCAGCAGTGAGTCGAAGCTAGCCAAAAACATTCAGTACTTC.

CDR3 sequence (DNA): TGTGCCAGCAGTTACCGGACAGGGTTCGGGGAGCTGTTTTTT. Encoded protein: CASSYRTGFGELFF. V is TRBV6-5 and J is TRBJ2-2; the match to TRBD1 covers 8 bases. V dropped 2 bases and J dropped 7; count of bases not matched to a gene: 3. The CDR3 covers 14 residues. In germline, CDR1 is MNHEY, CDR2 SVGAGI.

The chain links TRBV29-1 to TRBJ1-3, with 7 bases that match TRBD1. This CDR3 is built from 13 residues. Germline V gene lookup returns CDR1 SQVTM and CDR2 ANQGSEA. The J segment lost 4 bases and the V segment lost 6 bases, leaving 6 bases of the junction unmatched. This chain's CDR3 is CSVATGDGNTIYF. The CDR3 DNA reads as TGCAGCGTGGCTACAGGGGACGGAAACACCATATATTTT.

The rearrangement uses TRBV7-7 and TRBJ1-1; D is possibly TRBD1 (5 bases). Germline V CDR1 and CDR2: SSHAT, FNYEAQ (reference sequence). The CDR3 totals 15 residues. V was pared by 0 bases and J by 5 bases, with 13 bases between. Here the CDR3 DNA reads TGTGCCAGCAGCTTAGCGCAGGGTGGAACGACTGAAGCTTTCTTT. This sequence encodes CASSLAQGGTTEAFF.

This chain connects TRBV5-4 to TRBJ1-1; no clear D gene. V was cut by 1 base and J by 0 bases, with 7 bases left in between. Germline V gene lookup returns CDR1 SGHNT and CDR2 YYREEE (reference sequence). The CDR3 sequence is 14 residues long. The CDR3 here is CASSLQYMNTEAFF. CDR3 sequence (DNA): TGTGCCAGCAGCTTGCAGTACATGAACACTGAAGCTTTCTTT.

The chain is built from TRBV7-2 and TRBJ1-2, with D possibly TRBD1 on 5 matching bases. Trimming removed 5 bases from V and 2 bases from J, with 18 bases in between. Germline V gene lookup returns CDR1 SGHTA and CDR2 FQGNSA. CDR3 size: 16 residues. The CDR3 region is CASSRDSGGLNYGYTF. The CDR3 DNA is TGTGCCAGCAGCAGGGACTCTGGGGGGTTAAACTATGGCTACACCTTC.

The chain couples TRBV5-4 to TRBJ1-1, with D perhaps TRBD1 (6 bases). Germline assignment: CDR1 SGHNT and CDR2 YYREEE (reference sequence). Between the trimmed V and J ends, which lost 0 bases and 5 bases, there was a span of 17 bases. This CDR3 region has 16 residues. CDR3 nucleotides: TGTGCCAGCAGCTTGGGGGGAGGAGGGGGAAGGACTGAAGCTTTCTTT. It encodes CASSLGGGGGRTEAFF.